The subject of this entry is one T cell receptor beta chain. Its antigen is not known. The record originates from a study of blood T cells in healthy people across ages. The overall study: With template switching, about one barcoded beta molecule was captured per two T cells.

PCR was performed a second time for roughly 7 to 11 cycles using a sample-barcoded 5' primer and a J-beta primer mix. TCRdb re-called the 5' RACE reads through MiXCR, storing one row per CDR3 protein. This table has fewer than 1.5 million distinct CDR3 sequences, 42% appearing once. Regarding the study as a whole: Aged donors had fewer naive CD4+ cells and lower diversity than long-lived donors. The lack of PBMC sorting stopped any conclusive naive versus antigen-experienced comparison.

Trimming removed 6 bases at V and 0 bases at J, with 12 bases between. This CDR3 comprises 14 residues. Looked up from germline, CDR1 is DFQATT and CDR2 is SNEGSKA (reference sequence). Sequencing input: blood. The receptor was isolated from a young woman in good health. The chain combines TRBV20-1 with TRBJ2-1; D is possibly TRBD1 (6 bases). The CDR3 reads CSAPNRASYNEQFF. CDR3 sequence (DNA): TGCAGTGCACCGAACAGGGCCTCCTACAATGAGCAGTTCTTC.